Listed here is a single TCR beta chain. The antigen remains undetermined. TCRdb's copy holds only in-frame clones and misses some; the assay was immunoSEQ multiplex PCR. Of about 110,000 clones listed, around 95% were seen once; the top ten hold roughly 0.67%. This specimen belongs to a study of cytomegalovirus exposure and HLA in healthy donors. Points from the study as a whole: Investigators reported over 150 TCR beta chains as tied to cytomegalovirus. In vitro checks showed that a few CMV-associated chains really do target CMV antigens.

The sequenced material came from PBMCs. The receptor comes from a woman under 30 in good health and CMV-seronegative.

Here the CDR3 reads CASRDSNTDTQYF. The CDR3 region has the DNA TGTGCCAGCAGGGACAGTAACACAGATACGCAGTATTTT. This chain uses TRBV2 with TRBJ2-3; possible D gene TRBD1, 6 bases. The length of the CDR3 is 13 residues. Between the trimmed V and J ends, which lost 6 bases and 2 bases, there was a span of 9 bases. Germline CDR1 reads SNHLY; CDR2 reads FYNNEI.